The entry below gives a single T cell receptor beta chain sequence along with its context. Its specificity is not known. CD4+CD127+ cells were sorted as the conventional CD4 T cells. This sample was taken from a study of B cell selection in AIRE deficiency. Study-wide findings and caveats: Roughly 29% of healthy-donor shared Treg TCRbeta sequences appeared in patient Tconv cells. Healthy donors alone shared approximately 30% of approximately 3,500 Treg sequences; patients alone about 10%. CDR3s were shorter in shared Treg sequences, reflecting few non-templated nucleotide insertions. AIRE-deficient Tconv and Treg repertoires matched healthy donors in TCRBV, CDR3 length, diversity.

CDR3 length: 15 residues. CDR1 and CDR2 (germline): MDHEN, SYDVKM. Trimming took 7 bases from V and 2 from J, leaving 12 bases between them. Sequencing was performed with immunoSEQ multiplex PCR; in TCRdb, only in-frame clones are kept and a portion is missing. The table shows fewer than 30,000 clones, with 95% to 97% occurring only once. The sequence came from a human donor with AIRE deficiency. Sequenced input: conventional CD4+ T cells sorted from PBMCs. V gene TRBV28 combines with J gene TRBJ1-6; tentatively, D is TRBD1 (6 bases). The CDR3 loop reads CASNQGTTYNSPLHF. CDR3 sequence (DNA): TGTGCCAGCAATCAGGGGACCACCTATAATTCACCCCTCCACTTT.